Listed here are 20 T cell receptor beta chains from one sample, sequenced in a study of T cells in Graves' hyperthyroidism and ophthalmopathy (dated by TCRdb to between 2017 and 2020). Libraries were built with multiplex PCR. Sequencing took place on an Illumina HiSeq 2000. The TCR beta CDR3 regions were amplified from RNA transcripts. For the first round of RT-PCR on the TCR CDR3, the HTBI primer set was used together with the Qiagen OneStep RT-PCR kit. TCRdb trimmed the raw reads at Q25, called clones with MiXCR and kept productive beta chains. Each record represents a unique CDR3 protein, reported with the most common genes and DNA among its rows. This sample is represented by hundreds of thousands of distinct CDR3 sequences; approximately 14% of them were singletons. The top ten clonotypes cover roughly 13% of the sample. Material: blood. The receptor set was obtained from a man between 18 and 29 years old with Graves' ophthalmopathy.

Points on this clonotype: A single base separates this from a much larger clone, so it may be a read error. The chain carries TRBV10-3 and TRBJ2-1; 8 bases align to TRBD1. This CDR3 comprises 14 residues. Germline lookup yields CDR1 ENHRY and CDR2 SYGVKD. V lost 5 bases to trimming and J lost 4 bases; unmatched junction nucleotides: 4. CDR3 residues: CAISSTGGYNEQFF. The CDR3 bases are TGTGCCATCAGTAGTACAGGGGGTTACAATGAGCAGTTCTTC.

This clonotype was observed a handful of times. Germline is not matched at one junction end, which may reflect a read error. This chain uses TRBV20-1 with TRBJ2-1, with TRBD2 matching over 8 bases. This CDR3 is built from 15 residues. The V gene's germline CDR1 is DFQATT and CDR2 SNEGSKA (reference sequence). The CDR3 spells CSARGVGGGYNEQFF. The CDR3 nucleotides read TGCAGTGCCAGAGGGGTCGGGGGGGGATACAATGAGCAGTTCTTC.

This clonotype showed up just a few times. V and J are TRBV6-1 and TRBJ2-1, with D perhaps matching TRBD2 (6 bases). V lost 6 bases and J lost 7, with 19 bases in between. CDR3 size: 15 residues. CDR1 is MNHNS and CDR2 is SASEGT in the germline V gene. CDR3 region: CASRSWRGGKNEQFF. The DNA of the CDR3 is TGTGCCAGCAGAAGTTGGCGGGGAGGAAAAAATGAGCAGTTCTTC.

This clonotype was observed at least ten times. The chain is built from TRBV20-1 and TRBJ2-1; D call uncertain. CDR3 length: 10 residues. CDR1 is DFQATT and CDR2 is SNEGSKA in the germline V gene (reference sequence). V lost 3 bases and J 8 bases, leaving 5 bases between the germline ends. The chain's CDR3 is CSASWHEQFF. CDR3 bases: TGCAGTGCTAGCTGGCATGAGCAGTTCTTC.

Concerning this clonotype itself: A much larger clone differs by one base, so this may be a read error. The chain uses TRBV11-2 and TRBJ1-2, with 9 positions matching TRBD1. The V gene's germline CDR1 is SGHAT and CDR2 FQNNGV. CDR3 size: 14 residues. The junction had 4 bases not matched to a gene; V was cut back by 4 bases and J by 4 bases. The CDR3 region is CASSSGTGTYGYTF. The DNA for the CDR3 is TGTGCCAGCAGCTCCGGGACAGGGACCTATGGCTACACCTTC.

This chain connects TRBV6-2 or TRBV6-3 to TRBJ2-5; D gene ambiguous. Trimming shortened V by 4 bases and J by 5 bases, and 8 bases separated the two germline ends. CDR1 MNHEY and CDR2 SVGEGT come from the germline V gene. This CDR3 comprises 12 residues. CDR3 sequence (DNA): TGTGCCAGCAGTTGGGTAGGGGAGACCCAGTACTTC. Its translation is CASSWVGETQYF.

At least ten counts were recorded for this clonotype. The gene calls are TRBV5-6 and TRBJ2-7; 11 bases line up with TRBD2. Trimming cost V 4 bases and J 2 bases; bases outside gene matches: 5. This CDR3 is 15 amino acids long. Looked up from germline, CDR1 is SGHDT and CDR2 is YYEEEE. The CDR3 DNA reads TGTGCCAGCAGCCGGACTAGCGGGCCACCCTACGAGCAGTACTTC. Translated: CASSRTSGPPYEQYF.

V and J are TRBV6-1 and TRBJ2-6; weak D call: TRBD2 (6 bases). The V gene's germline CDR1 is MNHNS and CDR2 SASEGT. CDR3 length equals 16 residues. V dropped 5 bases and J dropped 4 bases, with 15 bases sitting between them. CDR3: CASSPNPGDGANVLTF. In DNA form, the CDR3 reads TGTGCCAGCAGTCCTAACCCGGGGGACGGGGCCAACGTCCTGACTTTC.

The CDR3 DNA sequence: TGTGCCAGCAGCGCAGGGACAAATGAAGCTTTCTTT. It translates to CASSAGTNEAFF. The chain links TRBV13 to TRBJ1-1; a possible D gene is TRBD1 (6 bases). This CDR3 is 12 amino acids long. V was pared by 5 bases and J by 7 bases, with 11 bases between. Per germline, CDR1 PRHDT and CDR2 FYEKMQ (reference sequence).

On this clonotype: This sequence may be a read error, since a much larger clone differs from it by one base. The chain recombines TRBV5-1 with TRBJ2-3; the D call may be TRBD1 or TRBD2 (7 bases each). In germline, CDR1 is SGHRS, CDR2 YFSETQ. The CDR3 loop spans 16 amino acids. DNA of the CDR3: TGCTCCAGCAGCCAAAGGGGGGGGACAGGCACAGATACGCAGTATTTT. It yields the protein CSSSQRGGTGTDTQYF.

In DNA, the CDR3 is TGTGCCAGCAGCTTAGGGAGCCTGGGGGACAGGGGCTTCTCTCTCAGAAACACCATATATTTT. Translated, it gives CASSLGSLGDRGFSLRNTIYF. The J gene is TRBJ1-3, the V gene TRBV7-6; 10 nucleotides align to TRBD1. This CDR3 is 21 amino acids long. Germline CDR1 is SGHVS and CDR2 is FNYEAQ. V lost 1 base, J lost 5 bases, and 20 bases stayed unmatched. Supplemented by reference TRBV7-6 and TRBJ1-3, the full variable domain reads GAGVSQSPRYKVTKRGQDVALRCDPISGHVSLYWYRQALGQGPEFLTYFNYEAQQDKSGLPNDRFSAERPEGSISTLTIQRTEQRDSAMYRCASSLGSLGDRGFSLRNTIYFGEGSWLTVV.

This clonotype has at least ten counts. The CDR3 is CASSLPRDRVEGSSYEQYF. The DNA of the CDR3 is TGTGCCAGCAGCTTACCCCGGGACAGGGTTGAGGGAAGCTCCTACGAGCAGTACTTC. The chain is built from TRBV11-2 and TRBJ2-7; 9 positions match TRBD1. CDR3 size: 19 residues. Germline V gene data show CDR1 as SGHAT and CDR2 as FQNNGV. V shed 2 bases and J 0 bases; nucleotides not matched to a gene: 14.

CDR3 amino acids: CASSLEGRGGETQYF. The CDR3 nucleotides read TGTGCCAGCAGTTTAGAGGGCCGGGGGGGGGAGACCCAGTACTTC. This chain connects TRBV12-3 or TRBV12-4 to TRBJ2-5, with 8 bases matching TRBD2. V was clipped by 1 base and J by 5 bases; unmatched bases: 6. The CDR3 runs 15 residues.

This clonotype was observed many times. The V gene is TRBV7-2, the J gene TRBJ2-7; D remains ambiguous. The V end was cut by 1 base, the J end by 2 bases, with 15 bases between. The CDR3 is 16 amino acids. CDR1 and CDR2 from the germline V gene are SGHTA and FQGNSA. The CDR3 sequence is CASSLVADTSTYEQYF. CDR3 DNA sequence: TGTGCCAGCAGCTTAGTGGCAGACACTTCAACCTACGAGCAGTACTTC.

This clonotype was detected only a few times. This rearrangement joins TRBV6-5 to TRBJ2-2; D may be TRBD1 (6 bases). Looked up from germline, CDR1 is MNHEY and CDR2 is SVGAGI. V was clipped by 2 bases and J by 1 base, with 8 bases between them. The CDR3 spans 15 residues. Here the CDR3 reads CASSYRTENTGELFF. The CDR3 nucleotides are TGTGCCAGCAGTTACAGGACAGAGAACACCGGGGAGCTGTTTTTT.

This clonotype was counted at least ten times. The genes are TRBV18 and TRBJ2-1, with no clear D. CDR3 length equals 14 residues. In germline, CDR1 is KGHSH, CDR2 LQKENI. The V end was cut by 2 bases, the J end by 5 bases, with 10 bases between. The CDR3 loop reads CASSPMGINNEQFF. In DNA form, the CDR3 reads TGTGCCAGCTCACCAATGGGGATTAACAATGAGCAGTTCTTC. Combining the CDR3 with reference TRBV18 and TRBJ2-1 gives the whole variable domain NAGVMQNPRHLVRRRGQEARLRCSPMKGHSHVYWYRQLPEEGLKFMVYLQKENIIDESGMPKERFSAEFPKEGPSILRIQQVVRGDSAAYFCASSPMGINNEQFFGPGTRLTVL.

V and J are TRBV7-2 and TRBJ1-6, with 10 bases that match TRBD1. The CDR3 is 15 residues long. V was pared by 5 bases and J by 11 bases, with 9 bases of the junction left unmatched. Germline CDR1 reads SGHTA; CDR2 reads FQGNSA. DNA for the CDR3: TGTGCCAGCAGCCTTCTAACCGGGACAGGGGCACCCCTCCACTTT. It specifies CASSLLTGTGAPLHF.

Comments on this clonotype: This may be a read error, as it is one base from a much larger clone. The chain couples TRBV6-2 or TRBV6-3 to TRBJ2-1; tentatively, D is TRBD2 (5 bases). The CDR3 is made up of 12 amino acids. Germline assignment: CDR1 MNHEY and CDR2 SVGEGT. The DNA for the CDR3 is TGTGCCTGCAGAAATACTAGACATGAGCAGTTCTTC. It is translated as CACRNTRHEQFF.

This clonotype was counted a few times. This sequence joins TRBV19 and TRBJ1-2; D not resolved. CDR1 is LNHDA and CDR2 is SQIVND in the germline V gene (reference sequence). The CDR3 extends over 14 amino acids. V was trimmed by 6 bases and J by 6 bases, leaving 17 bases between them. CDR3 protein: CASSPGPTVDGYTF. Written as DNA, the CDR3 is TGTGCCAGTAGCCCGGGCCCGACCGTCGATGGCTACACCTTC.

This clonotype was picked up many times. This rearrangement joins TRBV24-1 to TRBJ1-1; tentative D call: TRBD1 (6 bases). In germline, CDR1 is KGHDR, CDR2 SFDVKD. The CDR3 is 13 residues long. The ends were cut back, 9 bases at V and 5 bases at J, with 15 bases in the middle. The chain's CDR3 is CATQGGGRTEAFF. The CDR3 DNA sequence: TGTGCCACCCAAGGGGGGGGGAGGACTGAAGCTTTCTTT.